The entry that follows covers one TCR beta chain sequence. The data originate from a study of blood T cell repertoires in COVID-19. Background on the study: Researchers got acute and convalescent COVID-19 samples from the United States, Italy and Spain. PBMCs, B-cell-depleted T cells, or T cells were the source of the cDNA or gDNA that made up the material.

The V and J ends lost 2 bases and 7 bases respectively, with 8 bases between them. Germline values: CDR1 GTSNPN, CDR2 SVGIG (reference sequence). The CDR3 consists of 11 residues. Produced via immunoSEQ multiplex PCR; TCRdb's table is partial and in-frame only. The sample includes fewer than 110,000 clones, less than 85% of them seen just once. The chain uses TRBV30 and TRBJ1-2; the D gene is possibly TRBD1 (5 bases). This sequence was found in a woman between 65 and 79 years old with active or convalescent COVID-19. Sequenced input: peripheral blood. The CDR3 here is CAWSWGGGYTF. Here the CDR3 DNA reads TGTGCCTGGAGTTGGGGCGGTGGCTACACCTTC.